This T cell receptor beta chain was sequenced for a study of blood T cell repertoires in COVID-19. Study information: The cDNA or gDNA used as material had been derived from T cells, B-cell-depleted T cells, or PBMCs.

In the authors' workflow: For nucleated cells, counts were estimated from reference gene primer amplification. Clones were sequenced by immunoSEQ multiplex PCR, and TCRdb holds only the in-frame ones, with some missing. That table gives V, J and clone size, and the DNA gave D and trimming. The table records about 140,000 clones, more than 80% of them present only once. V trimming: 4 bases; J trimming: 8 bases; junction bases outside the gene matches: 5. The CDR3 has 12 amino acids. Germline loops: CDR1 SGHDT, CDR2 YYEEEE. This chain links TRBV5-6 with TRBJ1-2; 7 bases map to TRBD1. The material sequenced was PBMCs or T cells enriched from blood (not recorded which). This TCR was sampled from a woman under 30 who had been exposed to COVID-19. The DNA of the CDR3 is TGTGCCAGCAGCGCTAGACAGGGAGGCTACACCTTC. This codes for CASSARQGGYTF.